This T cell receptor (beta chain) was observed in a study of cytomegalovirus exposure and HLA in healthy donors. PCR was performed using 60 Vbeta and 13 Jbeta primers. The table came from immunoSEQ multiplex PCR; TCRdb's copy has only in-frame clones and leaves some out. The data contain about 140,000 clones, around 80% of them singletons. The junction had 5 bases not matched to a gene; V was cut back by 6 bases and J by 0 bases. This CDR3 comprises 14 residues. The germline V gene encodes CDR1 SGHRS and CDR2 YFSETQ. The specimen was PBMCs. The chain couples TRBV5-1 to TRBJ1-1, with 7 bases that match TRBD1. The sequence derives from a man aged 50 to 60 in good health and CMV-seronegative. The CDR3 DNA is TGCGCCAGCACACTCCAGGGGGTGAACACTGAAGCTTTCTTT. Translating gives CASTLQGVNTEAFF.